A few counts support the clone carrying this T cell receptor beta chain. Naive CD8 library inputs spanned roughly 20,000 to 1,100,000 sorted cells and 10%, 30% or 50% RNA. TCRdb ran MiXCR on the PCR reads and lists one entry per CDR3 protein. In the table there are approximately 100,000 distinct CDR3 sequences, 36% of which are singletons. This entry comes from a study of molecular identifiers for immune sequencing clone quantification. The CDR3 sequence is 13 residues long. V and J are TRBV21-1 and TRBJ2-4. TRBV21-1 is a pseudogene locus. The sequenced sample was naive CD8+ T cells from blood, with Jurkat cell RNA spiked in. Sample subset: FACS-sorted CD8+CD4-CCR7+CD45RA+ naive T cells. This sequence was found in a human donor in good health. Some libraries in this study had Jurkat cell RNA spiked in. The CDR3 loop is CASSNGYSNIQYF. In DNA, the CDR3 is TGTGCCAGCAGCAATGGCTACTCAAACATTCAGTACTTC.